This entry describes one T cell receptor beta chain. Its antigen target is currently unknown. No per-base quality is available; no much larger clone lies one base away. Via the germline V gene (reference sequence), CDR1 is MNHEY and CDR2 SMNVEV. Spanning cysteine to phenylalanine, the CDR3 consists of 12 amino acids. Left in the record is the CDR3 DNA by itself, 36 bases read in frame from the first base. V sheds 6 bases and J sheds 6 bases, leaving 9 bases between their ends. Using the immunoSEQ hsTCRbeta Kit, TCR beta CDR3 regions were sequenced from DNA. Concerning the study's data processing: TCR sequencing data were analysed with the ImmunoSEQ Analyzer. T cell clonality was defined as 1 minus Pielou's evenness, calculated on productive rearrangements. T cell diversity was measured with the inverse Simpson index on productive templates. T cell density was TCR beta template counts normalized to usable DNA, estimated by amplifying and sequencing housekeeping genes. TCR metrics were compared across histologic stages using two-sided Kruskal-Wallis tests. In TCRdb, the immuneACCESS table is reduced to in-frame sequences with V and J assigned. These tables do not hold every clone; where another copy was compared, an unresolved V gene accounts for under half, and the others remain unexplained. The DNA gave D and trimming, while V, J and clone size come from that table. This sample holds 10,000 to 13,000 clones; under 90% were observed only once. Jointly, the top ten make up about 1.7% of the sample.

This entry comes from a study of immune evolution from preneoplasia to lung adenocarcinoma (dated by TCRdb to 2020 to 2023). Some background on the complete study: HLA loss of heterozygosity was observed in roughly 6.8%, 16% and 36% of AIS, MIA and ADC lesions, respectively, and was not observed in any AAH lesions. Immune contexture across lung adenocarcinoma precursors and invasive adenocarcinoma was profiled using immune gene expression, TCR sequencing and multiplex immunofluorescence. Resected precursor lesions (AAH, AIS, MIA) and invasive adenocarcinomas were compared against paired morphologically normal lung tissue. Sample size was based on specimen availability rather than a prior power calculation. Whole exome sequencing and methylation data from the same cohort of nodules were integrated with the immune data. A total of around 50 patients with pulmonary nodules who underwent surgical resection were included in the overall cohort. A total of 45 to 55 patients contributed TCR sequencing data. According to the study, 90 to 130 samples went through TCR sequencing. Class I HLA alleles were inferred from exome data with POLYSOLVER, and allele-specific HLA loss was detected with LOHHLA. What the study reported, not specific to this receptor: Normal lung had the highest top T cell clone frequencies, and these frequencies appeared to fall progressively from AAH through AIS, MIA and invasive adenocarcinoma. Because all patients came from Japan and China, whether the findings apply to Western populations was uncertain. KRAS-mutant nodules showed the highest T cell clonality compared with EGFR-mutant or double wild-type lesions. Normal lung showed the highest clonality, whereas later-stage lesions appeared to have higher T cell density and diversity but lower clonality. The findings rested on association rather than direct causation, and larger cohorts with long-term follow-up and longitudinal biopsies were considered necessary.

Between about 2014 and 2017, the patients underwent resection in either Japan or China. The histologic diagnosis of each case was independently confirmed on H&E slides by two lung cancer pathologists. To enrich premalignant or tumor cells for nucleic acid extraction, macro-dissection was performed after pathologic assessment. FFPE tissue was used for DNA isolation with the AllPrep DNA/RNA FFPE Kit. Material for sequencing was FFPE minimally invasive lung adenocarcinoma tissue. The cell subset or site label corresponds to: micro-invasive lung adenocarcinoma (MIA). The sequence derives from a person aged 65 to 79 with lung adenocarcinoma. The chain is made from TRBV27 and TRBJ2-1; TRBD1 is a possible D gene, resting on 6 matching bases. CDR3 reads: CASRQGTNEQFF. The DNA is TGTGCCAGCAGACAGGGTACCAATGAGCAGTTCTTC.